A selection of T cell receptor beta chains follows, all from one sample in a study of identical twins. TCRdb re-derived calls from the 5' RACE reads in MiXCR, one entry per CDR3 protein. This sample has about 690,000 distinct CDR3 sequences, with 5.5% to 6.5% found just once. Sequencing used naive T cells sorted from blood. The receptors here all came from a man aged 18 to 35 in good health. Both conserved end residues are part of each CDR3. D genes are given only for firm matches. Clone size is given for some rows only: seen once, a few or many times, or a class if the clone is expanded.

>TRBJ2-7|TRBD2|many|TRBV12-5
TGTGCTAGTGGTTTGGTAAAGGGTCTAGCGGGTACCAAACCCTACGAGCAGTACTTC
CASGLVKGLAGTKPYEQYF
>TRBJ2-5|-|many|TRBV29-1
TGCAGCGTTGAGGAGACAGGGAGGCAAGAGACCCAGTACTTC
CSVEETGRQETQYF
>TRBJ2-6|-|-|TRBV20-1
TGCAGTGCCTTTAGGGTAGGGGCCAACGTCCTGACTTTC
CSAFRVGANVLTF
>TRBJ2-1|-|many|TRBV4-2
TGTGCCAGCAGCCAAGAGCTCGACTACAATGAGCAGTTCTTC
CASSQELDYNEQFF
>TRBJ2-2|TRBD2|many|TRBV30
TGTGCCTGGAGTTTGCGGGAGTACACCGGGGAGCTGTTTTTT
CAWSLREYTGELFF
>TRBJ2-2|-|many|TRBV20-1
TGCAGTGCTAGTCCCCTTGTTGGGCTCCAACACGCCGGGGAGCTGTTTTTT
CSASPLVGLQHAGELFF
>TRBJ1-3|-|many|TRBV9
TGTGCCAGCAGCGTGGAGGCCACCAATGGGAGAAACACCATATATTTT
CASSVEATNGRNTIYF
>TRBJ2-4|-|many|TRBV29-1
TGCAGCGTTGTGTCTGGAACGAACATTCAGTACTTC
CSVVSGTNIQYF
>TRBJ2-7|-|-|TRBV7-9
TGTGCCAGCAGCTTATCCTGGCGGGGCTACGAGCAGTACTTC
CASSLSWRGYEQYF
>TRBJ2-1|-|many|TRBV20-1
TGCAGTGCTAGGGGGGGTACCCCGTACAATGAGCAGTTCTTC
CSARGGTPYNEQFF
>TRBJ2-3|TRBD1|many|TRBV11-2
TGTGCCAGCAGCACGGACAGGGGGCGTACGCAGTATTTT
CASSTDRGRTQYF
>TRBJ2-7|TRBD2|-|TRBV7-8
TGTGCCAGCAGCTTAGCGTCTAGCGGGAGCTCCTACGAGCAGTACTTC
CASSLASSGSSYEQYF
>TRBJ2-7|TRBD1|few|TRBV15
TGTGCCACCAGGGGGGACAGCAACTACGAGCAGTACTTC
CATRGDSNYEQYF
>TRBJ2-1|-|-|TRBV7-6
TGTGCCAGCAGCTTAGTGGCGGCGGGAAAGGGGGACAATGAGCAGTTCTTC
CASSLVAAGKGDNEQFF
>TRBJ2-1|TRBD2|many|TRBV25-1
TGTGCCAGCAGGGACATCGCCGGGACTAGTCCGTTCTTC
CASRDIAGTSPFF
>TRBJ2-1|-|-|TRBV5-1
TGCGCCAGCAGTTTAACCGGGACACACAATGAGCAGTTCTTC
CASSLTGTHNEQFF
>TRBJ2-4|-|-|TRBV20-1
TGCAGTGCTAAAGAGCTAGCCAAAAACATTCAGTACTTC
CSAKELAKNIQYF
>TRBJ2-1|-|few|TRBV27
TGTGCCAGCACTCACAGGGCTACTTCCTACAATGAGCAGTTCTTC
CASTHRATSYNEQFF
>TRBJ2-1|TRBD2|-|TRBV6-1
TGTGCCACCACGATATGGGCGGGAGGCCCCTACAATGAGCAGTTCTTC
CATTIWAGGPYNEQFF
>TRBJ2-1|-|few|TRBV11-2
TGTGCCAGCACCCAATCCGGGACGATAAACAATGAGCAGTTCTTC
CASTQSGTINNEQFF
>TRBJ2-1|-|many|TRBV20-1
TGCAGTGCTAGTGGGGGAAGAACCTACAATGAGCAGTTCTTC
CSASGGRTYNEQFF
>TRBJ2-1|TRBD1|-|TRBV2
TGTGCCGGAGACAGGGGGCCCTACAATGAGCAGTTCTTC
CAGDRGPYNEQFF
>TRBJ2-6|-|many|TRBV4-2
TGTGCCAGCAGCCGAACTAGAAACGTCCTGACTTTC
CASSRTRNVLTF
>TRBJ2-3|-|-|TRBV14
TGTGCCAGCAGCCGAATACGGGGAAACACAGATACGCAGTATTTT
CASSRIRGNTDTQYF
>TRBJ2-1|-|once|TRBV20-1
TGCAGTGCTACCCGACTAGTAGCGTACAATCAGCAGTTCTTC
CSATRLVAYNQQFF
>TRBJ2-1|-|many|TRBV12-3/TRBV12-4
TGTGCCAGCACCAACCGGAGGGACTGGTCCTACAATGAGCAGTTCTTC
CASTNRRDWSYNEQFF
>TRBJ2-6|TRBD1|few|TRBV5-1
TGCGCCAGCTGGGACAGCGGCAACTCTGGGGCCAACGTCCTGACTTTC
CASWDSGNSGANVLTF
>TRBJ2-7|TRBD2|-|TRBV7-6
TGTGCCAGCAGCTTGGGACTAGCGGGAGGATTTTACGAGCAGTACTTC
CASSLGLAGGFYEQYF
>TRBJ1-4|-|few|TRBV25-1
TGTGCCAGCAGTCAACAGGGCATTGGTAATGAAAAACTGTTTTTT
CASSQQGIGNEKLFF
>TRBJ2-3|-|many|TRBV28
TGTGCCAGCAGTTTCGGGGCAGTCCGGACAGATACGCAGTATTTT
CASSFGAVRTDTQYF